The rows below give T cell receptor beta chains drawn from one sample of a study of blood T cell repertoires in COVID-19. Only in-frame clones appear in the TCRdb table, and some are missing; sequencing was by immunoSEQ multiplex PCR. Among under 150,000 clones, about 82% were seen once, and the ten largest hold more than 3.5%. Input material: peripheral blood. The receptors shown here come from an elderly woman with active or convalescent COVID-19. CDR3s include the opening cysteine and the closing phenylalanine or tryptophan. A D gene is named only where the DNA matches it firmly. Where a row states a size, it is once, few, many or the class of an expanded clone; other rows omit it.

CDR3: CASSLGQGMYGYTF; DNA: TGTGCCAGCAGCCTAGGACAGGGAATGTATGGCTACACCTTC; J: TRBJ1-2; size: once; D: TRBD1; V: TRBV7-2
CDR3: CASSLVTSLSYEQYF; DNA: TGTGCCAGCAGCTTGGTGACTAGCCTCTCCTACGAGCAGTACTTC; J: TRBJ2-7; size: NA; D: TRBD2; V: TRBV5-6
CDR3: CASSRQGSQETQYF; DNA: TGTGCCAGCAGCAGACAGGGGTCCCAAGAGACCCAGTACTTC; J: TRBJ2-5; size: NA; D: TRBD1; V: TRBV3-1/TRBV3-2
CDR3: CASSTGVGYTF; DNA: TGTGCCAGTAGTACAGGGGTGGGCTACACCTTC; J: TRBJ1-2; size: NA; D: NA; V: TRBV19
CDR3: CASRQGRGEKLFF; DNA: TGTGCCAGCAGGCAGGGGAGAGGTGAAAAACTGTTTTTT; J: TRBJ1-4; size: NA; D: NA; V: TRBV12-3/TRBV12-4
CDR3: CASSLARLRDRGYEQYF; DNA: TGTGCCAGCAGCTTAGCGAGACTTCGGGACAGGGGGTACGAGCAGTACTTC; J: TRBJ2-7; size: few; D: TRBD1; V: TRBV7-2
CDR3: CASSVRGPSTDTQYF; DNA: TGTGCCAGCAGTGTACGGGGTCCGAGCACAGATACGCAGTATTTT; J: TRBJ2-3; size: once; D: NA; V: TRBV25-1
CDR3: CASSRRGGLTGELFF; DNA: TGTGCCAGCAGCCGGCGGGGAGGGCTGACCGGGGAGCTGTTTTTT; J: TRBJ2-2; size: NA; D: TRBD2; V: TRBV6-5
CDR3: CASSSLGLQEETQYF; DNA: TGTGCCAGCAGCTCACTTGGCCTTCAGGAAGAGACCCAGTACTTC; J: TRBJ2-5; size: NA; D: NA; V: TRBV5-6
CDR3: CASSLKGAQYF; DNA: TGTGCCAGCAGCTTGAAGGGGGCCCAGTACTTC; J: TRBJ2-5; size: NA; D: NA; V: TRBV5-5
CDR3: CASSLGPGDTYEQYF; DNA: TGCGCCAGCAGCTTGGGGCCCGGGGATACCTACGAGCAGTACTTC; J: TRBJ2-7; size: many; D: NA; V: TRBV5-1
CDR3: CASSRFRPEGLTGVRDYGYTF; DNA: TGTGCCAGCAGCCGCTTTAGACCTGAAGGGTTGACAGGGGTTAGGGACTATGGCTACACCTTC; J: TRBJ1-2; size: NA; D: TRBD1; V: TRBV3-1/TRBV3-2
CDR3: CASSDSQGAFSGNTIYF; DNA: TGTGCCAGCAGTGACTCCCAGGGGGCCTTTTCTGGAAACACCATATATTTT; J: TRBJ1-3; size: NA; D: TRBD1; V: TRBV2
CDR3: CASSLGHRDSKNSPLHF; DNA: TGCGCCAGCAGCTTGGGACACCGGGACAGCAAAAATTCACCCCTCCACTTT; J: TRBJ1-6; size: NA; D: TRBD1; V: TRBV5-1
CDR3: CSASRGLETQYF; DNA: TGCAGTGCTAGTAGGGGGTTGGAGACCCAGTACTTC; J: TRBJ2-5; size: NA; D: NA; V: TRBV20-1
CDR3: CASSLERGNNNEQFF; DNA: TGCGCCAGCAGCTTGGAGCGGGGGAACAACAATGAGCAGTTCTTC; J: TRBJ2-1; size: NA; D: TRBD2; V: TRBV5-1
CDR3: CASSPPATGETQYF; DNA: TGTGCCAGCTCACCACCCGCGACGGGAGAGACCCAGTACTTC; J: TRBJ2-5; size: NA; D: NA; V: TRBV18
CDR3: CASGRGSYEQYF; DNA: TGTGCCAGCGGCAGGGGCTCCTACGAGCAGTACTTC; J: TRBJ2-7; size: NA; D: NA; V: TRBV6-5
CDR3: CASSWTGTGPQHF; DNA: TGTGCCAGCAGCTGGACAGGCACGGGGCCCCAGCATTTT; J: TRBJ1-5; size: NA; D: TRBD1; V: TRBV11-1
CDR3: CASSEGLQETQYF; DNA: TGTGCCAGTAGTGAGGGACTGCAAGAGACCCAGTACTTC; J: TRBJ2-5; size: NA; D: NA; V: TRBV19
CDR3: CASSPRDIYNSPLHF; DNA: TGTGCCAGCAGCCCAAGGGACATTTATAATTCACCCCTCCACTTT; J: TRBJ1-6; size: NA; D: NA; V: TRBV7-9
CDR3: CAWSPLRTEAFF; DNA: TGTGCCTGGAGTCCACTCCGCACTGAAGCTTTCTTT; J: TRBJ1-1; size: NA; D: NA; V: TRBV30
CDR3: CASSLALGGRAGYGYTF; DNA: TGTGCCAGCAGCTTAGCGCTGGGTGGGAGGGCCGGTTATGGCTACACCTTC; J: TRBJ1-2; size: NA; D: NA; V: TRBV7-2
CDR3: CASSQDLGLAGGSPETQYF; DNA: TGCGCCAGCAGCCAAGATCTAGGACTAGCGGGGGGTTCCCCCGAGACCCAGTACTTC; J: TRBJ2-5; size: NA; D: TRBD2; V: TRBV4-3